This T cell receptor (beta chain) comes out of a study of blood T cell repertoires in COVID-19. In the original analysis: Amplified reference gene primers provided the basis for estimating nucleated cell counts. The assay was immunoSEQ multiplex PCR, and TCRdb's table has in-frame clones only and misses some. The D gene and trimming were derived from the DNA, and the V and J assignments and clone size from that table. The repertoire has about 50,000 clones, roughly nine tenths of them found once; the top ten carry 7% to 9%. The sequenced material came from peripheral blood. This sequence originates from a man older than 75 with active or convalescent COVID-19.

The CDR3 loop reads CASRTNSIQATSNTGELFF. The CDR3, as DNA: TGTGCCAGCAGGACCAATTCGATTCAGGCCACGTCGAACACCGGGGAGCTGTTTTTT. This chain links TRBV5-4 with TRBJ2-2; D gene unclear. Germline values: CDR1 SGHNT, CDR2 YYREEE (reference sequence). The CDR3 covers 19 residues. Trimming removed 5 bases from V and 0 bases from J, with 23 bases in between.